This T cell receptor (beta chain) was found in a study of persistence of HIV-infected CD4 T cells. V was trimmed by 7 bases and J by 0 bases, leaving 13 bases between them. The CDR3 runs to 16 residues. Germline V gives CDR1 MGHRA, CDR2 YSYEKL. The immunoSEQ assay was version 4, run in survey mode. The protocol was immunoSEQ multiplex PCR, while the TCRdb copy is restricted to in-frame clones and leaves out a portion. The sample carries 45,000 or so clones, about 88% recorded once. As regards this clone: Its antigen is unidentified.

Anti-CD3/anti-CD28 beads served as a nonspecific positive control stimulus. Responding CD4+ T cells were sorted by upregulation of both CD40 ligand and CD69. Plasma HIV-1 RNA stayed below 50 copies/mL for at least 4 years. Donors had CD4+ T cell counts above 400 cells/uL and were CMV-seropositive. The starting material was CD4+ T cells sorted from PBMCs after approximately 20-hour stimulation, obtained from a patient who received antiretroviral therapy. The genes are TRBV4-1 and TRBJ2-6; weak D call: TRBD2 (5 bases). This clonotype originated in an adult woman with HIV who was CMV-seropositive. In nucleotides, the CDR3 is TGCGCCAGCAAAAACACCGACTACTCTGGGGCCAACGTCCTGACTTTC. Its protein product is CASKNTDYSGANVLTF.